This T cell receptor beta chain emerged from a study of T-cell reconstitution after alpha-beta-depleted transplantation in children. Findings of the study overall: In patients about two months after transplant, alpha-beta T cells reportedly arose from several hundred expanded graft clones. Certain patients had high TCRbeta diversity at day 60, and it came from recipient T cells and thymic progenitors that survived. T-cell counts and diversity at one year following transplant were attributed mainly to newly produced T cells.

TCRbeta library construction was performed incorporating unique molecular identifiers. TCRdb re-derived calls from the PCR reads in MiXCR, one entry per CDR3 protein. This sample carries approximately 1,000,000 distinct CDR3 sequences, about 31% of them seen once, and the ten largest clones take 28%. This clonotype has more than one count but fewer than ten. The antigen is undetermined. Source: PBMCs, mostly from graft donor cells, taken 360 days after TCRalphabeta/CD19-depleted stem cell transplant. This receptor was taken from a boy in the first two years of life who had a stem cell transplant for SCID, so the T cells may come from the graft donor.

The chain's CDR3 is CASSLGDRPWEQYF. The CDR3 nucleotides read TGTGCCAGCAGTTTAGGCGACCGGCCCTGGGAGCAGTACTTC. The chain joins TRBV12-3 or TRBV12-4 to TRBJ2-7, with D hard to call. Trimming shortened V by 1 base and J by 7 bases, and 14 bases separated the two germline ends. The CDR3 is 14 amino acids.